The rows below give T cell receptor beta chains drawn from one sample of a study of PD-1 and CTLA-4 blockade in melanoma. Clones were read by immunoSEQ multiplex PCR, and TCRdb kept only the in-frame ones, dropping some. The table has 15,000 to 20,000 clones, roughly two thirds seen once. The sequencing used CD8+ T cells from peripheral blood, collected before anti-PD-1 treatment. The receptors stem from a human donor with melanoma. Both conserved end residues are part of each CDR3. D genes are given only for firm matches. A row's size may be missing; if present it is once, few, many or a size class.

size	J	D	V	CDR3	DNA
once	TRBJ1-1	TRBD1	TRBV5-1	CASSPMAGQPNTEAFF	TGCGCCAGCAGCCCAATGGCGGGACAGCCGAACACTGAAGCTTTCTTT
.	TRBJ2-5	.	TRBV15	CATSRGTGQETQYF	TGTGCCACCAGCAGAGGTACAGGCCAAGAGACCCAGTACTTC
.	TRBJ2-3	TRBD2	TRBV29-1	CSVEDWTSGTATDTQYF	TGCAGCGTTGAAGATTGGACTAGCGGGACCGCCACAGATACGCAGTATTTT
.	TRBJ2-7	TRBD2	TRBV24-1	CATSDSRTSGRAYEQYF	TGTGCCACCAGTGATTCCCGGACTAGCGGGAGGGCCTACGAGCAGTACTTC
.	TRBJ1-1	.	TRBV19	CASSSTGAGTEAFF	TGTGCCAGTAGTTCTACAGGAGCCGGGACTGAAGCTTTCTTT
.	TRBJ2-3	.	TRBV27	CASSGRVDTQYF	TGTGCCAGCAGTGGCAGGGTGGATACGCAGTATTTT
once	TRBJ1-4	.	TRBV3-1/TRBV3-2	CASSLGEGPEKLFF	TGTGCCAGCAGCCTAGGAGAGGGCCCCGAAAAACTGTTTTTT
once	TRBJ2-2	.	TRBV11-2	CASSQGRSGELFF	TGTGCCAGCAGCCAAGGACGATCCGGGGAGCTGTTTTTT
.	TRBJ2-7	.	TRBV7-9	CASSLARAGSYEQYF	TGTGCCAGCAGCTTAGCGCGGGCAGGATCCTACGAGCAGTACTTC
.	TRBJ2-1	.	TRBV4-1	CASSQDYNEQFF	TGCGCCAGCAGCCAAGATTACAATGAGCAGTTCTTC
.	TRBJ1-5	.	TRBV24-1	CATSDGLSNQPQHF	TGTGCCACCAGTGATGGATTAAGCAATCAGCCCCAGCATTTT
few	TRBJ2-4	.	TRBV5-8	CASSSTAGELAKNIQYF	TGTGCCAGCAGCTCGACCGCCGGGGAGCTAGCCAAAAACATTCAGTACTTC
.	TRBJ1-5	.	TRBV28	CASSPGTDNQPQHF	TGTGCCAGCAGTCCTGGGACCGACAATCAGCCCCAGCATTTT
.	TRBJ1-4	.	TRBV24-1	CATSAEATVGEKLFF	TGTGCCACCAGTGCCGAGGCGACGGTGGGGGAAAAACTGTTTTTT
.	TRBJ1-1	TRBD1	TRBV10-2	CASKTGGTEAFF	TGCGCCAGCAAGACAGGGGGGACTGAAGCTTTCTTT
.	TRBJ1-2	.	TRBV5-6	CASSLAGRHYGYTF	TGTGCCAGCAGCTTGGCAGGGAGGCACTATGGCTACACCTTC
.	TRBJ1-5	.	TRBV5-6	CASSLGGGLNQPQHF	TGTGCCAGCAGCTTGGGCGGGGGTCTCAATCAGCCCCAGCATTTT
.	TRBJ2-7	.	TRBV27	CASSIQGFYEQYF	TGTGCCAGCAGTATACAGGGATTCTACGAGCAGTACTTC
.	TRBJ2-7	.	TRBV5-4	CASSTGASYEQYF	TGTGCCAGCAGCACCGGGGCCTCCTACGAGCAGTACTTC
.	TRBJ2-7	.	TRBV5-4	CASSLEGHYEQYF	TGTGCCAGCAGCTTGGAAGGGCACTACGAGCAGTACTTC
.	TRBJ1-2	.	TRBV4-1	CASSQDRRVGYGYTF	TGCGCCAGCAGCCAAGATCGTAGGGTCGGCTATGGCTACACCTTC
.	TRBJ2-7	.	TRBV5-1	CASSLEVPGIYEQYF	TGCGCCAGCAGCTTGGAAGTCCCAGGGATCTACGAGCAGTACTTC
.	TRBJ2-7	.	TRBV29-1	CSVVGGQAPAGETGGQYF	TGCAGCGTTGTGGGAGGACAGGCCCCAGCGGGAGAGACTGGGGGGCAGTACTTC
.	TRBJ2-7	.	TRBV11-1	CASSPTGYEQYF	TGTGCCAGCAGCCCGACAGGCTACGAGCAGTACTTC
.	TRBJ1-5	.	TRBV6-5	CASSYGGNQPQHF	TGTGCCAGCAGTTACGGGGGAAATCAGCCCCAGCATTTT
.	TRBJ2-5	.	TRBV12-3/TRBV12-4	CASRSAQETQYF	TGTGCCAGCAGATCAGCTCAAGAGACCCAGTACTTC
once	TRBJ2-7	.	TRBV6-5	CASSFVGAHEQYF	TGTGCCAGCAGTTTCGTCGGGGCCCACGAGCAGTACTTC
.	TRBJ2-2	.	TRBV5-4	CASSLAGGTGELFF	TGTGCCAGCAGCTTGGCCGGAGGCACCGGGGAGCTGTTTTTT
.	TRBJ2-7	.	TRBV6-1	CASSEGSGWTYEQYF	TGTGCCAGCAGTGAAGGGTCAGGTTGGACCTACGAGCAGTACTTC
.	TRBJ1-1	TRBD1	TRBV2	CASSIRDRGYAEAFF	TGTGCCAGCAGTATCCGGGACAGAGGGTATGCTGAAGCTTTCTTT
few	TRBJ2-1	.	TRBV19	CASSIKGGVSYNEQFF	TGTGCCAGTAGTATTAAGGGCGGGGTTTCCTACAATGAGCAGTTCTTC
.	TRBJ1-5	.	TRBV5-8	CASSLVPWAANQPQHF	TGTGCCAGCAGCTTGGTACCCTGGGCCGCGAATCAGCCCCAGCATTTT
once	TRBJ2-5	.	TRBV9	CASSVDWDQETQYF	TGTGCCAGCAGCGTAGACTGGGACCAAGAGACCCAGTACTTC
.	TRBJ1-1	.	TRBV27	CASSLGSNTEAFF	TGTGCCAGCAGTTTGGGCAGCAACACTGAAGCTTTCTTT
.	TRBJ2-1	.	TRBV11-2	CASRSSGELNEQFF	TGTGCCAGCAGGTCATCGGGGGAGCTCAATGAGCAGTTCTTC
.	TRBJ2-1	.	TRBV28	CASNGTPYYNEQFF	TGTGCCAGCAACGGGACGCCCTACTACAATGAGCAGTTCTTC
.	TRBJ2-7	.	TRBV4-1	CASSREPGLPEEQYF	TGCGCCAGCAGCCGAGAACCGGGCCTCCCGGAGGAGCAGTACTTC
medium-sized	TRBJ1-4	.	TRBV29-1	CSALNNEKLFF	TGCAGCGCTCTGAATAACGAAAAACTGTTTTTT
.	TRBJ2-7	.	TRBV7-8	CASSWGDRTYEQYF	TGTGCCAGCAGCTGGGGGGACCGAACCTACGAGCAGTACTTC
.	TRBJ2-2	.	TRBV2	CASSDVGSSTGELFF	TGTGCCAGCAGCGATGTGGGGTCGAGCACCGGGGAGCTGTTTTTT
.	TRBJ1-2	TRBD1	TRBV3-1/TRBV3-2	CASSLRDRAYTF	TGTGCCAGCAGCCTCCGGGACAGGGCCTACACCTTC
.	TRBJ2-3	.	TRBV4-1	CASSQDPGATDTQYF	TGCGCCAGCAGCCAAGATCCGGGAGCCACAGATACGCAGTATTTT
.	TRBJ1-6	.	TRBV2	CASRPGPTNSPLHF	TGTGCCAGCAGGCCGGGACCGACTAATTCACCCCTCCACTTT
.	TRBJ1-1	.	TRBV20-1	CSARDTEAFF	TGCAGTGCGAGGGACACTGAAGCTTTCTTT
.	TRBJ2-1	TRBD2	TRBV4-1	CASSQGPGTSGTSYNEQFF	TGCGCCAGCAGCCAAGGTCCCGGGACTAGCGGGACTAGCTACAATGAGCAGTTCTTC
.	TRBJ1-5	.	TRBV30	CAWSEGNQPQHF	TGTGCCTGGAGTGAAGGGAATCAGCCCCAGCATTTT
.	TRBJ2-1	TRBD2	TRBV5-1	CASSLDPLAGGSYNEQFF	TGCGCCAGCAGCTTGGATCCGCTAGCGGGGGGCTCCTACAATGAGCAGTTCTTC
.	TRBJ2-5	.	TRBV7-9	CASSPRGRTEETQYF	TGTGCCAGCAGCCCTAGGGGCCGGACGGAGGAGACCCAGTACTTC
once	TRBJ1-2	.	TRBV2	CASSVGSMNYGYTF	TGTGCCAGCAGTGTGGGCAGTATGAACTATGGCTACACCTTC
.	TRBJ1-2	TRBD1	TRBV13	CASSQGTGQSNYGYTF	TGTGCCAGCAGCCAAGGGACAGGGCAGAGCAACTATGGCTACACCTTC
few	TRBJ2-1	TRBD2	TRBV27	CASSSLAGGPDEQFF	TGTGCCAGCAGTTCCCTAGCGGGAGGGCCGGATGAGCAGTTCTTC
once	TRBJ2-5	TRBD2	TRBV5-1	CASILTSGGQETQYF	TGCGCCAGCATCCTGACTAGCGGGGGTCAGGAGACCCAGTACTTC
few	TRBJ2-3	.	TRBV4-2	CASSQDSAMFTDTQYF	TGTGCCAGCAGCCAAGATTCGGCTATGTTCACAGATACGCAGTATTTT
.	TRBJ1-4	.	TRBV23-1	CASSRGSDEKLFF	TGCGCCAGCAGCAGGGGTAGCGATGAAAAACTGTTTTTT
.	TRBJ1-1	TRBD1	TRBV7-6	CASSFTGGGNTEAFF	TGTGCCAGCAGCTTCACAGGGGGCGGGAACACTGAAGCTTTCTTT
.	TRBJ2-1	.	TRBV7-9	CASSPAGGTPAPPNEQFF	TGTGCCAGCAGCCCCGCCGGGGGGACACCGGCCCCCCCAAATGAGCAGTTCTTC
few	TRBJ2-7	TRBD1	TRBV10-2	CASRGDRTYEQYF	TGCGCCAGCAGGGGGGACAGAACCTACGAGCAGTACTTC
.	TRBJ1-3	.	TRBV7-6	CASSLAGSLSGNTIYF	TGTGCCAGCAGCTTAGCCGGGTCCCTCTCTGGAAACACCATATATTTT
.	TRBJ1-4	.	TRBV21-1	CASSSRGRPNEKLFF	TGTGCCAGCAGCTCGAGGGGGAGGCCTAATGAAAAACTGTTTTTT